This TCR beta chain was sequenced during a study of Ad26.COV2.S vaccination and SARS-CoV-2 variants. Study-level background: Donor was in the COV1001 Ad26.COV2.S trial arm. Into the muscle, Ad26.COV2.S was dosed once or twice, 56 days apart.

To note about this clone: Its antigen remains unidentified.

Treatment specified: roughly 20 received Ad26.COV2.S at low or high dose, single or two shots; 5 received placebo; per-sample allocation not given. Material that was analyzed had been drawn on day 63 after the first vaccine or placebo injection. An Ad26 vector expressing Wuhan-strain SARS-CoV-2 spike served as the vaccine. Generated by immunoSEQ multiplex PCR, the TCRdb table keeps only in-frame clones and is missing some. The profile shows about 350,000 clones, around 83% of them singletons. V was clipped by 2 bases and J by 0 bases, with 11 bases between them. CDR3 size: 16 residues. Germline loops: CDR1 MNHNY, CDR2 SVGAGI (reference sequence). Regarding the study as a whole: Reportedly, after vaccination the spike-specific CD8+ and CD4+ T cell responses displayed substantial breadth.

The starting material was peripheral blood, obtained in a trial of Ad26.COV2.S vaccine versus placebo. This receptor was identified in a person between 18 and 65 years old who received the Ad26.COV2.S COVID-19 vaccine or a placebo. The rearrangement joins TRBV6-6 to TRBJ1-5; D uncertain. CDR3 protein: CASSYVRTASNQPQHF. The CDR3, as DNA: TGTGCCAGCAGTTACGTGCGGACTGCTAGCAATCAGCCCCAGCATTTT.